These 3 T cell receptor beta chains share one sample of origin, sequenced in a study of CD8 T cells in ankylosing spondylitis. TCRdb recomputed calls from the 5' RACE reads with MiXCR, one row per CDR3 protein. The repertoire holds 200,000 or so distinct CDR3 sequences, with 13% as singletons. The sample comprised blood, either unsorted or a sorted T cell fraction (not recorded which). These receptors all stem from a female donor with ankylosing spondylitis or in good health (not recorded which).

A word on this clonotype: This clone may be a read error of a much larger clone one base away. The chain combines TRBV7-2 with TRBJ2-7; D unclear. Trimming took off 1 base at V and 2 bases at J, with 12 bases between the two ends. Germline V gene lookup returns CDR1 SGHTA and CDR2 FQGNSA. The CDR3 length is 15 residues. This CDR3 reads CASSLGAPSPYEQYF. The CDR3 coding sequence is TGTGCCAGCAGCTTAGGGGCCCCGTCCCCCTACGAGCAGTACTTC.

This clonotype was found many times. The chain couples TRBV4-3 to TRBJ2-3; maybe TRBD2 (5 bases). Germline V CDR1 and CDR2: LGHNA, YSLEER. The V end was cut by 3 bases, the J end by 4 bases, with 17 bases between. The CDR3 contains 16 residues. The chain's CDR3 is CASSQALGGDADTQYF. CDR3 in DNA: TGCGCCAGCAGCCAGGCGTTAGGAGGAGATGCAGATACGCAGTATTTT.

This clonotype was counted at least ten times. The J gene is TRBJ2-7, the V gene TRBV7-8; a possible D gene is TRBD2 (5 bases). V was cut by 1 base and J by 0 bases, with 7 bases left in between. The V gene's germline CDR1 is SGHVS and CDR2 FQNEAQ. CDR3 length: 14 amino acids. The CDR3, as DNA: TGTGCCAGCAGCTTAGACGGGGACTCCTACGAGCAGTACTTC. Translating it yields CASSLDGDSYEQYF.